This T cell receptor (beta chain) was recorded in a study of spatial heterogeneity in lung cancer. Time point of the sample: sample taken at primary tumor resection. Samples were obtained from about 72 donors, all untreated early-stage non-small cell lung cancer patients. Unsorted whole RNA samples from tumor, nontumor lung or frozen PBMC were sequenced. Via MiXCR, TCRdb re-called the 5' RACE reads, giving one row per CDR3 protein. The sample includes about 2,800 distinct CDR3 sequences, about 7.3% of them seen just once. This clonotype is deemed medium-sized (0.01 to 0.1%). Germline CDR1 reads SNHLY; CDR2 reads FYNNEI. The CDR3 spans 15 residues. The trim removed 7 bases at V and 6 bases at J, leaving 11 bases unmatched.

The chain couples TRBV2 to TRBJ1-5, with 8 bases lining up with TRBD1. The sequencing used normal lung tissue next to the tumor, collected at surgery. This TCR derives from a male donor with early-stage non-small cell lung cancer. CDR3 bases: TGTGCCAGCACCGCCTCCCAGGGGGCTCGTCAGCCCCAGCATTTT. Amino acids: CASTASQGARQPQHF.